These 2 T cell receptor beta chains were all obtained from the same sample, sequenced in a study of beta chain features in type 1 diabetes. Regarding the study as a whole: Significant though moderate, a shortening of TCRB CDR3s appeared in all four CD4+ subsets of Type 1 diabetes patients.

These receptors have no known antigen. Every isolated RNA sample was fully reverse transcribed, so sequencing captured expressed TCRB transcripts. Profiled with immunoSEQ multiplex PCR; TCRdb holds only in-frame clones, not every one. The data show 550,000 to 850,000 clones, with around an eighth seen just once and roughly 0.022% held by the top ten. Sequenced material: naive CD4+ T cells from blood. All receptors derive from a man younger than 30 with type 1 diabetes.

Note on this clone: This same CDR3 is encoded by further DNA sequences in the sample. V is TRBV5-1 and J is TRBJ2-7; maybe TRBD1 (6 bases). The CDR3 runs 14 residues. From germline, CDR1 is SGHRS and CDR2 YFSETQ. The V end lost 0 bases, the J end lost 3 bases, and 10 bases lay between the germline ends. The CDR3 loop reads CASSLGQGIYEQYF. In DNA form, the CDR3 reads TGCGCCAGCAGCTTGGGGCAGGGGATCTACGAGCAGTACTTC.

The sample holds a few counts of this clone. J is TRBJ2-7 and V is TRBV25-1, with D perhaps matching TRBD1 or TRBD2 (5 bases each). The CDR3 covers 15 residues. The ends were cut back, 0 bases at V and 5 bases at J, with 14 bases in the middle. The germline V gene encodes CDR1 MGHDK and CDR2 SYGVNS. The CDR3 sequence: CASSEYERGRNEQYF. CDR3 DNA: TGTGCCAGCAGTGAATATGAGAGGGGAAGGAACGAGCAGTACTTC.